Listed here is a single TCR beta chain. Its antigen is undetermined. Repertoires were generated with immunoSEQ multiplex PCR, while TCRdb's copy carries only in-frame clones and drops some. The table records over 45,000 clones, approximately 65% of them present only once. The authors isolated CD4+ T cells after around 9 days of culture. The study found no prior SARS-CoV-2 infection in the vaccine recipients, who tested negative for nucleocapsid antibodies. On day 3 and again on day 7, half the medium was replaced with IL-2 medium. This record belongs to a study of vaccination effects on CD4 cells after COVID-19. Across the study: ViraFEST used viral peptide pools to expand antigen-specific CD4+ T cells before sequencing. Each person got two doses of an mRNA SARS-CoV-2 vaccine, BNT162b2 or mRNA-1273.

CDR1 LGHDT and CDR2 YNNKEL come from the germline V gene (reference sequence). The CDR3 runs 14 residues. Trimming shortened V by 2 bases and J by 9 bases, and 16 bases separated the two germline ends. Sample: CD4+ T cells from PBMCs cultured without peptide, taken before COVID-19 vaccination. This chain uses TRBV3-1 (or the pseudogene TRBV3-2) with TRBJ2-5, with a weak D call TRBD1 (6 bases). The TCR was taken from a human donor who received a COVID-19 vaccine. The CDR3: CASSQILGEGAQYF. CDR3 coding DNA: TGTGCCAGCAGCCAAATATTGGGAGAGGGGGCCCAGTACTTC.